Listed below are T cell receptor beta chains from one sample, sequenced in a study of neurological immune-mediated disorders. TCRdb re-called the 5' RACE reads with MiXCR, one entry per CDR3 protein. The data contain about 53,000 distinct CDR3 sequences, approximately 3.5% of them singletons. The sample comprised PBMCs. These receptor sequences come from a woman aged 25 to 45 with multiple sclerosis. Each CDR3 is given with its conserved first and last residue. A D gene is named only where the DNA matches it firmly. For some rows the clone size is stated as once, few or many, or as a class when expanded; others skip it.

D | J | size | V | CDR3 | DNA
. | TRBJ1-1 | . | TRBV18 | CASSPLGPNTEAFF | TGTGCCAGCTCACCTCTGGGGCCGAACACTGAAGCTTTCTTT
. | TRBJ2-7 | many | TRBV4-3 | CASSQGSAAGAQYF | TGCGCCAGCAGCCAAGGGTCGGCTGCCGGTGCGCAGTACTTC
. | TRBJ2-3 | many | TRBV5-5 | CASSLGASPTDTQYF | TGTGCCAGCAGCTTGGGGGCATCCCCCACAGATACGCAGTATTTT
. | TRBJ2-3 | many | TRBV10-2 | CASRTSTDTQYF | TGCGCCAGCAGGACAAGCACAGATACGCAGTATTTT
. | TRBJ1-6 | many | TRBV28 | CASISALNSPLNF | TGTGCCAGCATATCAGCCCTAAATTCACCCCTCAACTTT
TRBD1 | TRBJ2-7 | many | TRBV11-1 | CASSPYAGTASYEQYF | TGTGCCAGCAGCCCATATGCCGGGACAGCCTCCTACGAGCAGTACTTC
TRBD1 | TRBJ2-3 | many | TRBV29-1 | CSAGQGAGDTQYF | TGCAGCGCGGGACAGGGGGCAGGAGATACGCAGTATTTT
TRBD2 | TRBJ2-7 | many | TRBV7-2 | CASSPSGAGEQYF | TGTGCCAGCAGCCCTAGCGGGGCGGGGGAGCAGTACTTC
TRBD1 | TRBJ2-7 | many | TRBV5-1 | CASSSGQGADEQYF | TGCGCCAGCAGCTCGGGACAGGGGGCAGACGAGCAGTACTTC
TRBD2 | TRBJ2-4 | many | TRBV4-1 | CASRPGLAGGRGKNIQYF | TGCGCCAGCAGACCGGGACTAGCGGGGGGGCGGGGCAAAAACATTCAGTACTTC
. | TRBJ1-6 | many | TRBV3-1 | CASSQGRAQSTPLNF | TGTGCCAGCAGCCAAGGGCGGGCACAGAGCACACCCCTCAACTTT
. | TRBJ2-2 | many | TRBV7-3 | CASSFSGLEAGELFF | TGTGCCAGCAGCTTTTCAGGGTTGGAGGCCGGGGAGCTGTTTTTT
TRBD2 | TRBJ2-1 | few | TRBV2 | CASSEGGLAGWRYNEQFF | TGTGCCAGCAGTGAGGGGGGACTAGCGGGATGGCGTTACAATGAGCAGTTCTTC
. | TRBJ1-4 | many | TRBV20-1 | CSARDGEKLFF | TGCAGTGCTAGAGATGGTGAAAAACTGTTTTTT
TRBD2 | TRBJ2-3 | many | TRBV5-1 | CASSGTSGSATDTQYF | TGCGCCAGCAGCGGTACTAGCGGGAGCGCCACAGATACGCAGTATTTT
. | TRBJ2-3 | few | TRBV5-1 | CASSPRTNWGTDTQYF | TGCGCCAGCAGCCCTAGGACAAATTGGGGCACAGATACGCAGTATTTT
. | TRBJ1-3 | many | TRBV5-1 | CASSLGVNSPTGNTIYF | TGCGCCAGCAGCTTGGGGGTTAACTCGCCCACTGGAAACACCATATATTTT
. | TRBJ2-7 | . | TRBV7-8 | CASSLISGKEQYF | TGTGCCAGCAGCTTAATCTCAGGGAAAGAGCAGTACTTC
. | TRBJ2-2 | many | TRBV29-1 | CSVTSKPMNTGELFF | TGCAGCGTTACGTCTAAACCTATGAACACCGGGGAGCTGTTTTTT
. | TRBJ1-4 | many | TRBV7-2 | CASSLMGGEKLFF | TGTGCCAGCAGCTTAATGGGGGGTGAAAAACTGTTTTTT
. | TRBJ2-2 | many | TRBV20-1 | CSAKALGAPGELFF | TGCAGTGCTAAGGCTCTGGGGGCACCCGGGGAGCTGTTTTTT
TRBD2 | TRBJ2-3 | many | TRBV14 | CASSRKSRSGGPDTQYF | TGTGCCAGCAGCCGTAAGAGTCGTAGCGGGGGACCAGATACGCAGTATTTT
TRBD2 | TRBJ2-1 | many | TRBV29-1 | CSVEGREAYNEQFF | TGCAGCGTTGAGGGGCGGGAGGCCTACAATGAGCAGTTCTTC
TRBD1 | TRBJ2-3 | . | TRBV29-1 | CSGTGGSTDTQYF | TGCAGCGGGACAGGGGGGAGCACAGATACGCAGTATTTT
. | TRBJ1-4 | many | TRBV5-1 | CASSLGQKKGNEKLFF | TGCGCCAGCAGCTTGGGTCAGAAGAAGGGTAATGAAAAACTGTTTTTT
. | TRBJ2-7 | many | TRBV5-1 | CASSLVSRAEQYF | TGCGCCAGCAGCTTGGTCTCTAGGGCCGAGCAGTACTTC
. | TRBJ2-4 | many | TRBV19 | CASSIAYTLAKNIQYF | TGTGCCAGTAGTATCGCCTACACGTTAGCCAAAAACATTCAGTACTTC
TRBD1 | TRBJ2-7 | . | TRBV18 | CASSSGTGGSYEQYF | TGTGCCAGCTCCTCCGGGACAGGGGGCTCCTACGAGCAGTACTTC
. | TRBJ2-5 | many | TRBV6-4 | CASSDGRAGLEETQYF | TGTGCCAGCAGTGATGGTCGGGCGGGGCTGGAAGAGACCCAGTACTTC
. | TRBJ2-5 | many | TRBV20-1 | CSAHLGGTYRGTQYF | TGCAGTGCCCACCTAGGGGGGACCTATAGGGGGACCCAGTACTTC
TRBD1 | TRBJ1-4 | many | TRBV7-2 | CASSGRTGPEKLFF | TGTGCCAGCAGCGGACGGACAGGGCCAGAAAAACTGTTTTTT
. | TRBJ1-3 | many | TRBV21-1 | CASSCKGDSGNTIYF | TGTGCCAGCAGCTGTAAAGGGGACTCTGGAAACACCATATATTTT
. | TRBJ1-4 | many | TRBV20-1 | CSAQDATNEKLFF | TGCAGTGCCCAGGACGCAACTAATGAAAAACTGTTTTTT
. | TRBJ2-7 | many | TRBV7-8 | CASSRTETYEQYF | TGTGCCAGCAGCCGGACAGAAACCTACGAGCAGTACTTC
TRBD2 | TRBJ2-1 | many | TRBV5-6 | CASSSGSSYNEQFF | TGTGCCAGCAGTAGCGGGAGTAGTTACAATGAGCAGTTCTTC
TRBD2 | TRBJ2-5 | many | TRBV12-3/TRBV12-4 | CASSLALTSGSWETQYF | TGTGCCAGCAGTTTAGCCCTCACTAGCGGGAGCTGGGAGACCCAGTACTTC
. | TRBJ2-6 | . | TRBV15 | CATSRERGSGANVLTF | TGTGCCACCAGCAGAGAACGGGGCTCTGGGGCCAACGTCCTGACTTTC
. | TRBJ2-3 | many | TRBV20-1 | CSARDFDPAEYF | TGCAGTGCTAGAGATTTCGACCCGGCGGAGTATTTT
TRBD2 | TRBJ2-3 | many | TRBV20-1 | CSARDRLAGGTRFTDTQYF | TGCAGTGCTAGAGATCGACTAGCGGGAGGGACCCGCTTCACAGATACGCAGTATTTT
. | TRBJ2-2 | many | TRBV4-1 | CAALAASGELFF | TGCGCCGCACTAGCCGCCTCCGGGGAGCTGTTTTTT
TRBD1 | TRBJ1-1 | many | TRBV7-8 | CASSSQGRHTEAFF | TGTGCCAGCAGCTCACAGGGGAGGCACACTGAAGCTTTCTTT
. | TRBJ2-7 | . | TRBV5-5 | CASTTSVFQGEQYF | TGTGCCAGCACCACATCGGTGTTTCAAGGCGAGCAGTACTTC
TRBD2 | TRBJ2-2 | many | TRBV7-2 | CASSLGGLAGPGELFF | TGTGCCAGCAGCTTAGGGGGGCTAGCGGGGCCCGGGGAGCTGTTTTTT
TRBD2 | TRBJ2-3 | many | TRBV20-1 | CSARGLAVVFFAQYF | TGCAGTGCTAGAGGGCTAGCGGTGGTATTTTTCGCGCAGTATTTT
. | TRBJ1-1 | many | TRBV5-1 | CASSWPTTDSEAFF | TGCGCCAGCAGCTGGCCGACGACTGACTCTGAGGCTTTCTTT
TRBD1 | TRBJ2-7 | many | TRBV20-1 | CSAADREIYNEQYF | TGCAGTGCCGCAGACAGGGAGATTTACAACGAGCAGTACTTC
. | TRBJ1-1 | many | TRBV20-1 | CSARDKVRINTEAFF | TGCAGTGCTAGAGATAAAGTCCGGATAAACACTGAAGCTTTCTTT
TRBD1 | TRBJ1-2 | few | TRBV28 | CASSRRRQGHGYTF | TGTGCCAGCAGCCGGAGGAGACAGGGTCATGGCTACACCTTC
TRBD1 | TRBJ2-2 | many | TRBV4-2 | CASSQAGQGGTGELFF | TGTGCCAGCAGCCAAGCGGGACAGGGGGGGACCGGGGAGCTGTTTTTT
TRBD1 | TRBJ2-5 | many | TRBV5-1 | CASSLRGGGQGQETQYF | TGCGCCAGCAGCTTGAGGGGTGGAGGACAGGGACAAGAGACCCAGTACTTC
. | TRBJ2-3 | many | TRBV15 | CATSRVHITDTQYF | TGTGCCACCAGCAGAGTCCATATCACAGATACGCAGTATTTT
. | TRBJ1-6 | many | TRBV20-1 | CSARVAGNSPLHF | TGCAGTGCTAGAGTGGCAGGGAATTCACCCCTCCACTTT
. | TRBJ1-4 | many | TRBV15 | CATNPLGSGEKLFF | TGTGCCACCAACCCGTTGGGGTCGGGTGAAAAACTGTTTTTT
. | TRBJ2-1 | many | TRBV10-1 | CASSEAEWLGSYNEQFF | TGCGCCAGCAGTGAAGCGGAATGGCTGGGCTCCTACAATGAGCAGTTCTTC
. | TRBJ2-1 | many | TRBV4-1 | CASSPEGDPYNEQFF | TGCGCCAGCAGCCCGGAGGGGGACCCCTACAATGAGCAGTTCTTC
TRBD2 | TRBJ2-1 | . | TRBV5-8 | CASSLEGLDNNEQFF | TGTGCCAGCAGCTTGGAGGGACTAGATAACAATGAGCAGTTCTTC
TRBD1 | TRBJ2-4 | many | TRBV6-1 | CASRTGSIQYF | TGTGCCAGCAGGACAGGGTCCATTCAGTACTTC
. | TRBJ2-7 | many | TRBV19 | CASSIPGSYEQYF | TGTGCCAGTAGTATCCCGGGATCCTACGAGCAGTACTTC
. | TRBJ2-5 | many | TRBV3-1 | CASSQASGQETQYF | TGTGCCAGCAGCCAAGCCAGCGGTCAAGAGACCCAGTACTTC